This TCR beta chain comes out of a study of blood T cell repertoires in COVID-19. Profiling relied on immunoSEQ multiplex PCR, and the TCRdb table lists in-frame clones only, not all of them. The sample carries about 200,000 clones, 86% recorded once. Trimming removed 0 bases from V and 2 bases from J, with 19 bases in between. Germline CDR1 MNHEY, CDR2 SMNVEV (reference sequence). The CDR3 consists of 18 residues. This receptor was taken from a man aged 40-49 years with acute COVID-19. This chain uses TRBV27 with TRBJ2-5; possible D gene TRBD2, 6 bases. The sequenced sample consisted of PBMCs or T cells enriched from blood (not recorded which). As DNA, the CDR3 is TGTGCCAGCAGTTTATCGTTGGAAGAAGGCGGGACGCAAGAGACCCAGTACTTC. Translated: CASSLSLEEGGTQETQYF.